A single sample gave rise to the 20 T cell receptor beta chains below, sequenced in a study of blood T cell repertoires in COVID-19. TCRdb keeps only in-frame clones here, not all; method: immunoSEQ multiplex PCR. The data show 250,000 to 350,000 clones, 75% to 90% seen once. What was sequenced was peripheral blood. These receptors all stem from a woman in her sixties with acute or convalescent COVID-19.

The chain carries TRBV2 and TRBJ2-2; D is possibly TRBD1 (5 bases). Germline V gives CDR1 SNHLY, CDR2 FYNNEI. Trimming stripped 6 bases from V and 6 bases from J, with 11 bases between. CDR3 length: 13 residues. CDR3 protein: CASRLQGPGELFF. The CDR3 DNA follows: TGTGCCAGCAGACTTCAGGGTCCCGGGGAGCTGTTTTTT.

The chain recombines TRBV5-1 with TRBJ2-1, with D possibly matching TRBD1 (6 bases). V shed 0 bases and J shed 6 bases, with 10 bases lying between them. CDR1 is SGHRS, CDR2 YFSETQ, per germline. The CDR3 length is 14 residues. Here the CDR3 DNA reads TGCGCCAGCAGCTTGGGGACAGAGAGCAATGAGCAGTTCTTC. Protein: CASSLGTESNEQFF.

This clone has a handful of counts. This chain joins TRBV29-1 and TRBJ2-2; 7 nucleotides match TRBD1. Germline V gene sequence: CDR1 SQVTM, CDR2 ANQGSEA. This CDR3 region has 13 residues. V trimming: 6 bases; J trimming: 4 bases; junction bases outside the gene matches: 5. CDR3 DNA: TGCAGCGTCGACAGGGTGGGCACCGGGGAGCTGTTTTTT. This codes for CSVDRVGTGELFF.

The chain combines TRBV28 with TRBJ2-3, with TRBD2 identical over 8 bases. This CDR3 is 16 amino acids long. The J segment lost 3 bases and the V segment lost 5 bases, leaving 10 bases of the junction unmatched. Germline values: CDR1 MDHEN, CDR2 SYDVKM. CDR3 sequence reads: CASSPSYSGATDTQYF. The DNA of the CDR3 is TGTGCCAGCAGTCCATCCTATAGCGGGGCTACAGATACGCAGTATTTT.

In nucleotides, the CDR3 is TGCGCCAGCAGCCAAGATGACGGGAATCAGCCCCAGCATTTT. Its translation: CASSQDDGNQPQHF. The chain joins TRBV4-1 to TRBJ1-5; D uncertain. The CDR3 runs to 14 residues. Between the trimmed V and J ends, which lost 0 bases and 4 bases, there was a span of 7 bases. Germline V gene lookup returns CDR1 MGHRA and CDR2 YSYEKL.

The CDR3 loop is CASSRSATEAFF. The CDR3 coding sequence is TGTGCCAGCAGCCGGAGCGCCACTGAAGCTTTCTTT. This sequence joins TRBV6-5 and TRBJ1-1; D remains ambiguous. CDR3 length: 12 residues. Germline assignment: CDR1 MNHEY and CDR2 SVGAGI. V gave up 6 bases and J gave up 4 bases, with 9 bases separating them.

The chain combines TRBV5-6 with TRBJ2-7; 9 bases agree with TRBD1. The CDR3 consists of 14 residues. With V trimmed by 3 bases and J by 1 base, 2 bases remained unmatched. The germline V gene has CDR1 SGHDT and CDR2 YYEEEE. The CDR3 DNA is TGTGCCAGCAGCTACAGGGGGCGGTCCTACGAGCAGTACTTC. The encoded protein is CASSYRGRSYEQYF.

The chain recombines TRBV7-3 with TRBJ2-5; 11 bases match TRBD2. J lost 5 bases, V lost 0 bases, and 14 bases had no gene match. The CDR3 contains 19 residues. Germline CDR1 SGHTA, CDR2 FQGTGA. CDR3 nucleotide sequence: TGTGCCAGCAGCTTAACGGAGTGGACTAGCGGGTCCCGGTGGGAGACCCAGTACTTC. This sequence encodes CASSLTEWTSGSRWETQYF.

This clone was observed a handful of times. The V gene is TRBV5-4, the J gene TRBJ1-2, with 8 bases that match TRBD1. The CDR3 covers 16 residues. V lost 2 bases, J lost 2 bases, and 8 bases stayed unmatched. In germline, CDR1 is SGHNT, CDR2 YYREEE (reference sequence). The CDR3 bases are TGTGCCAGCAGCTTCTTACGACAGGGGACGAACTATGGCTACACCTTC. Its translation is CASSFLRQGTNYGYTF.

This clone was recorded only once. The rearrangement links TRBV7-3 to TRBJ2-1; 7 nucleotides line up with TRBD2. With 5 bases clipped from V and 8 bases from J, the junction kept 9 bases outside the gene matches. The germline CDR1 and CDR2 sequences are SGHTA and FQGTGA. The length of the CDR3 is 14 residues. DNA of the CDR3: TGTGCCAGCAGCGGAGCGGGACTCCGGGATGAGCAGTTCTTC. Its protein product is CASSGAGLRDEQFF.

This clone was seen only a few times. The V and J genes are TRBV29-1 and TRBJ2-4; possibly TRBD2 for D (6 bases). The CDR3 has 13 residues. The ends were cut back, 4 bases at V and 12 bases at J, with 19 bases in the middle. CDR1 SQVTM and CDR2 ANQGSEA come from the germline V gene. CDR3: CSVGRDSGHAQYF. CDR3 coding DNA: TGCAGCGTTGGCCGGGACTCCGGCCACGCTCAGTACTTC.

The V call is TRBV5-4, the J call TRBJ1-2; 10 positions match TRBD1. Germline trimming cut 4 bases from V and 8 bases from J; bases unmatched to any gene: 5. CDR3 size: 13 residues. CDR1 is SGHNT, CDR2 YYREEE, per germline (reference sequence). CDR3 region: CASSRQGAPGYTF. The CDR3 DNA reads as TGTGCCAGCAGCCGACAGGGGGCGCCGGGCTACACCTTC.

The chain has TRBV11-3 and TRBJ2-2, with 9 bases identical to TRBD2. The CDR3 has 16 residues. Germline V gives CDR1 SGHNT, CDR2 YENEEA. V was clipped by 1 base and J by 5 bases; unmatched bases: 5. For the CDR3, the DNA is TGTGCCAGCAGCTTAGGTAGCGGGAGAGCTACCGGGGAGCTGTTTTTT. Encoded protein: CASSLGSGRATGELFF.

V gene TRBV6-2 or TRBV6-3 combines with J gene TRBJ2-2; 8 nucleotides line up with TRBD1. The CDR3 has 19 residues. With V trimmed by 5 bases and J by 1 base, 15 bases remained unmatched. Germline V gene data show CDR1 as MNHEY and CDR2 as SVGEGT. CDR3 region: CASSTRGRKPEGNTGELFF. The CDR3 DNA follows: TGTGCCAGCAGTACCAGGGGGCGAAAGCCGGAGGGGAACACCGGGGAGCTGTTTTTT.

The rearrangement links TRBV27 to TRBJ2-5, with 9 bases that match TRBD1. The CDR3 is made up of 13 amino acids. CDR1 MNHEY and CDR2 SMNVEV come from the germline V gene (reference sequence). With 6 bases clipped from V and 5 bases from J, the junction kept 4 bases outside the gene matches. CDR3 loop: CASSPTGGETQYF. DNA of the CDR3: TGTGCCAGCAGCCCGACAGGGGGGGAGACCCAGTACTTC.

This chain joins TRBV5-6 and TRBJ2-4; the D gene is possibly TRBD1 (5 bases). The CDR3 is 14 amino acids. Trimming pared 2 bases from V and 10 bases from J, leaving 16 bases between. Germline V gene lookup returns CDR1 SGHDT and CDR2 YYEEEE. The CDR3 region has the DNA TGTGCCAGCAGCTTCCCCGGACAACCTTCGATTCAGTACTTC. It yields the protein CASSFPGQPSIQYF.

The chain employs TRBV7-2 and TRBJ1-1, with unresolved D. In germline, CDR1 is SGHTA, CDR2 FQGNSA. V was clipped by 5 bases and J by 1 base, with 8 bases between them. The CDR3 is made up of 13 amino acids. The CDR3 DNA reads as TGTGCCAGCAGCCTCAAGAGGAACACTGAAGCTTTCTTT. Its translation: CASSLKRNTEAFF.

V gene TRBV5-1 combines with J gene TRBJ1-3; D gene unclear. The CDR3 runs to 15 residues. V lost 4 bases and J lost 2, with 13 bases in between. The germline V gene has CDR1 SGHRS and CDR2 YFSETQ. Written as DNA, the CDR3 is TGCGCCAGCAGCCCGCCGGGTCTAACTGGAAACACCATATATTTT. It codes for CASSPPGLTGNTIYF.

The V call is TRBV6-2 or TRBV6-3, the J call TRBJ1-1, with D possibly matching TRBD1 (6 bases). CDR3 length: 14 amino acids. With 2 bases removed from V and 9 bases from J, the gap between germline ends came to 16 bases. CDR1 is MNHEY and CDR2 is SVGEGT in the germline V gene. The CDR3 here is CASSYVVWTEKAFF. The CDR3 region has the DNA TGTGCCAGCAGTTACGTTGTCTGGACAGAAAAAGCTTTCTTT.

The chain combines TRBV2 with TRBJ1-2, with D perhaps matching TRBD1 (5 bases). Germline V gene data show CDR1 as SNHLY and CDR2 as FYNNEI. V lost 7 bases, J lost 4 bases, and 19 bases lay in between. The CDR3 consists of 15 residues. CDR3 residues: CASTMKRWGLYGYTF. The CDR3 DNA reads as TGTGCCAGCACCATGAAGAGGTGGGGCCTCTATGGCTACACCTTC.